The 28 T cell receptor beta chains listed next were all sequenced from one sample in a study of T cell repertoires in cytomegalovirus infection. TCRdb reprocessed the reads via MiXCR and lists one record per CDR3 protein. The top ten hold 12% of the sample, which has hundreds of thousands of distinct CDR3 sequences, under 20% seen once. Sequencing input: PBMCs. The receptor set was obtained from a human donor in good health (CMV status not recorded). Some clones in this sample may be carry-over from other donors' samples.

This clonotype was observed a handful of times. This chain joins TRBV5-4 and TRBJ2-1; D is unresolved. The V gene lost 3 bases and the J gene lost 3 bases, with 4 bases spanning the gap. CDR3 length: 12 residues. Germline loops: CDR1 SGHNT, CDR2 YYREEE (reference sequence). CDR3 DNA sequence: TGTGCCAGCAGCTCTTACTACAATGAGCAGTTCTTC. Translated, it gives CASSSYYNEQFF.

This chain joins TRBV5-4 and TRBJ2-5; D is undetermined. Germline-derived CDR1 and CDR2 are SGHNT and YYREEE (reference sequence). This CDR3 is built from 14 residues. The germline V and J ends were trimmed by 2 bases and 5 bases, with 13 bases remaining between them. The CDR3 bases are TGTGCCAGCAGCTTCCGGGCAGCCAGGGAGACCCAGTACTTC. Translated, it gives CASSFRAARETQYF.

This clonotype has a handful of counts. CDR3 loop: CASSPGGTGHRETQYF. The CDR3 DNA sequence: TGCGCCAGCAGCCCTGGTGGTACAGGGCACAGGGAGACCCAGTACTTC. This chain links TRBV5-1 with TRBJ2-5; possibly TRBD1 for D (6 bases). The CDR3 is made up of 16 amino acids. Between the trimmed V and J ends, which lost 4 bases and 5 bases, there was a span of 21 bases. The germline CDR1 and CDR2 sequences are SGHRS and YFSETQ.

Ten or more counts support this clonotype. The genes are TRBV4-1 and TRBJ2-6; D is undetermined. Looked up from germline, CDR1 is MGHRA and CDR2 is YSYEKL. CDR3 size: 15 residues. Trimming cost V 1 base and J 7 bases, with 11 bases left between them. In DNA form, the CDR3 reads TGCGCCAGCAGCCAAGCGGGCCCTCGAGCCAACGTCCTGACTTTC. Its translation is CASSQAGPRANVLTF.

This clonotype has at least ten counts. The V gene is TRBV6-5, the J gene TRBJ2-3; 9 bases are shared with TRBD2. Germline CDR1 reads MNHEY; CDR2 reads SVGAGI. J gave up 1 base and V 2 bases, and 13 bases lay outside the gene matches. The CDR3 is made up of 19 amino acids. As DNA, the CDR3 is TGTGCCAGCAGTTACGGGGGGCCTAGCGGGGTGTTAGGCACAGATACGCAGTATTTT. This sequence encodes CASSYGGPSGVLGTDTQYF.

This clonotype was picked up a small number of times. The V gene is TRBV7-9, the J gene TRBJ1-1; 7 bases line up with TRBD1. This CDR3 has 16 residues. Trimming removed 6 bases from V and 6 bases from J; junction bases left unmatched: 16. CDR1 and CDR2 (germline): SEHNR, FQNEAQ (reference sequence). CDR3: CASRRNHPTGFSEAFF. As DNA, the CDR3 is TGTGCCAGCAGACGCAATCACCCGACAGGGTTTTCTGAAGCTTTCTTT.

This clonotype was seen repeatedly, ten times or more. The chain has TRBV12-3 or TRBV12-4 and TRBJ2-2, with unresolved D. Trimming removed 5 bases from V and 1 base from J, with 11 bases in between. The CDR3 totals 15 residues. The DNA for the CDR3 is TGTGCCAGCAGTCTAGGCAAAGTGAACACCGGGGAGCTGTTTTTT. The encoded protein is CASSLGKVNTGELFF.

This chain uses TRBV4-3 with TRBJ2-3; TRBD2 aligns across 7 bases. The CDR3 has 18 amino acids. V shed 0 bases and J 4 bases; nucleotides not matched to a gene: 13. Per the germline V gene, CDR1 is LGHNA and CDR2 is YSLEER. CDR3 region: CASSQDRVGRGFADTQYF. CDR3 nucleotides: TGCGCCAGCAGCCAAGATCGGGTGGGGCGGGGGTTCGCAGATACGCAGTATTTT.

This chain uses TRBV6-2 or TRBV6-3 with TRBJ1-2; D remains unclear. The CDR3 contains 15 residues. V dropped 6 bases and J dropped 2 bases, with 16 bases sitting between them. Germline CDR1 is MNHEY and CDR2 is SVGEGT. DNA of the CDR3: TGTGCCAGCAGATCGACGGGAGGACCCAACTATGGCTACACCTTC. Its translation: CASRSTGGPNYGYTF.

This clonotype has a handful of counts. The chain carries TRBV7-2 and TRBJ2-5; D is possibly TRBD2 (5 bases). CDR1 and CDR2 from the germline V gene are SGHTA and FQGNSA. V lost 5 bases and J lost 0, with 10 bases in between. The CDR3 has 14 amino acids. Here the CDR3 DNA reads TGTGCCAGCAGCCACGGACTGAACCAAGAGACCCAGTACTTC. Its protein is CASSHGLNQETQYF.

The CDR3, as DNA: TGCAGCGTTGAAGATCTGGGTAGCGGGGGCCTAAATGAGCAGTTCTTC. It encodes CSVEDLGSGGLNEQFF. The chain employs TRBV29-1 and TRBJ2-1; 9 nucleotides match TRBD2. CDR1 and CDR2 (germline): SQVTM, ANQGSEA. V dropped 0 bases and J dropped 7; count of bases not matched to a gene: 10. The CDR3 runs to 16 residues.

Only a few counts were recorded for this clonotype. The rearrangement uses TRBV4-1 and TRBJ2-1; 13 bases fit TRBD2. V lost 0 bases to trimming and J lost 4 bases; unmatched junction nucleotides: 6. The length of the CDR3 is 18 residues. The germline V gene encodes CDR1 MGHRA and CDR2 YSYEKL. CDR3 protein: CASSQDPTSGGSYNEQFF. The CDR3 DNA sequence: TGCGCCAGCAGCCAAGACCCGACTAGCGGGGGGAGTTACAATGAGCAGTTCTTC.

There are many counts of this clonotype. The DNA of the CDR3 is TGTGCCAGCAGCCCCCGGACCCCGTCGAATGAGCAGTTCTTC. Translating it yields CASSPRTPSNEQFF. The genes are TRBV7-2 and TRBJ2-1; D call uncertain. CDR3 size: 14 residues. Looked up from germline, CDR1 is SGHTA and CDR2 is FQGNSA. The ends were cut back, 5 bases at V and 7 bases at J, with 15 bases in the middle.

In its sample, this clonotype was seen a few times. The CDR3 region is CASSTLPNYGYTF. DNA for the CDR3: TGTGCCAGCAGTACACTACCCAACTATGGCTACACCTTC. This chain uses TRBV2 with TRBJ1-2; D remains unclear. Between the trimmed V and J ends, which lost 5 bases and 2 bases, there was a span of 9 bases. The germline V gene encodes CDR1 SNHLY and CDR2 FYNNEI. This CDR3 spans 13 amino acids.

This clonotype was observed a handful of times. The J gene is TRBJ1-5, the V gene TRBV20-1, with D unclear. The CDR3 sequence is 14 residues long. The V end lost 6 bases, the J end lost 2 bases, and 14 bases lay between the germline ends. Per germline, CDR1 DFQATT and CDR2 SNEGSKA (reference sequence). CDR3 residues: CSALGSAGNQPQHF. For the CDR3, the DNA is TGCAGTGCCCTAGGTTCGGCAGGCAATCAGCCCCAGCATTTT.

This clonotype was seen many times. The chain recombines TRBV7-2 with TRBJ1-1; no firm D call. The germline CDR1 and CDR2 sequences are SGHTA and FQGNSA. Trimming took 4 bases from V and 6 from J, leaving 18 bases between them. The CDR3 consists of 15 residues. CDR3 DNA: TGTGCCAGCAGCTCTACAGAGACACGGCAGGCTGAAGCTTTCTTT. Protein: CASSSTETRQAEAFF. Complete variable domain (other parts from reference TRBV7-2 and TRBJ1-1): GAGVSQSPSNKVTEKGKDVELRCDPISGHTALYWYRQSLGQGLEFLIYFQGNSAPDKSGLPSDRFSAERTGGSVSTLTIQRTQQEDSAVYLCASSSTETRQAEAFFGQGTRLTVV.

V gene TRBV2 combines with J gene TRBJ1-6; 7 bases agree with TRBD1. CDR1 SNHLY and CDR2 FYNNEI come from the germline V gene. The CDR3 sequence is 13 residues long. V lost 10 bases and J lost 7; bases outside the gene matches: 7. CDR3 coding DNA: TGTGCCACCCAGGGGGAACAGAATTCACCCCTCCACTTT. Translating it yields CATQGEQNSPLHF.

This clonotype was found many times. J is TRBJ2-3 and V is TRBV7-2; TRBD2 matches at 12 bases. With 3 bases clipped from V and 4 bases from J, the junction kept 2 bases outside the gene matches. This CDR3 comprises 15 residues. Germline-derived CDR1 and CDR2 are SGHTA and FQGNSA. DNA of the CDR3: TGTGCCAGCAGCTTCGCTAGCGGGGGGGCAGATACGCAGTATTTT. It yields the protein CASSFASGGADTQYF.

Many counts were recorded for this clonotype. The chain has TRBV12-3 or TRBV12-4 and TRBJ1-1; D ambiguous. The CDR3 spans 12 residues. The ends were cut back, 5 bases at V and 5 bases at J, with 9 bases in the middle. The CDR3 nucleotides read TGTGCCAGCAGTATAGGGATGACTGAAGCTTTCTTT. The encoded protein is CASSIGMTEAFF.

This clonotype showed up many times. The chain joins TRBV7-2 to TRBJ1-1; D remains unclear. CDR3 size: 14 residues. Germline V CDR1 and CDR2: SGHTA, FQGNSA. V dropped 3 bases and J dropped 2 bases, with 10 bases sitting between them. Written as DNA, the CDR3 is TGTGCCAGCAGCTTCGTCCACGCTAACACTGAAGCTTTCTTT. Translating it yields CASSFVHANTEAFF.

This chain joins TRBV4-1 and TRBJ2-7, with D hard to call. The CDR3 contains 16 residues. Germline lookup yields CDR1 MGHRA and CDR2 YSYEKL. V shed 0 bases and J shed 6 bases, with 18 bases lying between them. The CDR3 DNA sequence: TGCGCCAGCAGCCAAGAATTGACGGACCCACTGGGCGAGCAGTACTTC. This translates into CASSQELTDPLGEQYF.

This clonotype was found a few times. This chain joins TRBV3-1 and TRBJ1-6; D is uncertain. CDR1 and CDR2 (germline): LGHDT, YNNKEL (reference sequence). This CDR3 comprises 15 residues. V was cut by 2 bases and J by 5 bases, with 10 bases left in between. CDR3 bases: TGTGCCAGCAGCCAATCTCTAGAGCATAATTCACCCCTCCACTTT. Protein: CASSQSLEHNSPLHF.

The V call is TRBV24-1, the J call TRBJ2-2, with TRBD1 matching 9 bases. This CDR3 comprises 14 residues. The germline gives CDR1 KGHDR, CDR2 SFDVKD. V lost 7 bases and J lost 6; bases outside the gene matches: 5. The CDR3 DNA reads as TGTGCCACCAGGCCGGGACAGGGCCCCGGGGAGCTGTTTTTT. Amino acid sequence: CATRPGQGPGELFF.

A few counts support this clonotype. The chain uses TRBV7-9 and TRBJ1-1; no reliable D call. V dropped 0 bases and J dropped 7 bases, with 9 bases sitting between them. This CDR3 region has 13 residues. Per germline, CDR1 SEHNR and CDR2 FQNEAQ (reference sequence). The CDR3 here is CASSLAGAFEAFF. The CDR3 region has the DNA TGTGCCAGCAGCTTAGCGGGAGCTTTTGAAGCTTTCTTT.

This clonotype was observed many times. CDR3 DNA: TGTGCCAGCAGTTCTCAGGGTCAAGGCGATGGCTACACCTTC. This codes for CASSSQGQGDGYTF. The chain links TRBV28 to TRBJ1-2; D is perhaps TRBD1 (5 bases). From germline, CDR1 is MDHEN and CDR2 SYDVKM. The CDR3 consists of 14 residues. V gave up 4 bases and J gave up 6 bases, with 15 bases separating them.

In its sample, this clonotype was seen a few times. V gene TRBV12-3 or TRBV12-4 combines with J gene TRBJ2-3; D not resolved. Deletions cut 4 bases from V and 2 bases from J, with 10 bases between. This CDR3 comprises 14 residues. This CDR3 is CASSYGQLTDTQYF. CDR3 coding DNA: TGTGCCAGCAGTTATGGTCAGCTCACAGATACGCAGTATTTT.

V and J are TRBV6-5 and TRBJ1-1; D might be TRBD1 (6 bases). The CDR3 has 14 amino acids. Germline-derived CDR1 and CDR2 are MNHEY and SVGAGI. The V and J ends lost 5 bases and 3 bases respectively, with 13 bases between them. The CDR3 coding sequence is TGTGCCAGCAGTAACAGGGAAGGGGACACTGAAGCTTTCTTT. Its translation: CASSNREGDTEAFF.

This clonotype was seen many times. The gene calls are TRBV4-1 and TRBJ1-5, with D hard to call. V was clipped by 0 bases and J by 3 bases, with 3 bases between them. The CDR3 length is 13 residues. Germline V gene lookup returns CDR1 MGHRA and CDR2 YSYEKL. CDR3 sequence reads: CASSQDSNQPQHF. CDR3 sequence (DNA): TGCGCCAGCAGCCAAGATTCCAATCAGCCCCAGCATTTT.